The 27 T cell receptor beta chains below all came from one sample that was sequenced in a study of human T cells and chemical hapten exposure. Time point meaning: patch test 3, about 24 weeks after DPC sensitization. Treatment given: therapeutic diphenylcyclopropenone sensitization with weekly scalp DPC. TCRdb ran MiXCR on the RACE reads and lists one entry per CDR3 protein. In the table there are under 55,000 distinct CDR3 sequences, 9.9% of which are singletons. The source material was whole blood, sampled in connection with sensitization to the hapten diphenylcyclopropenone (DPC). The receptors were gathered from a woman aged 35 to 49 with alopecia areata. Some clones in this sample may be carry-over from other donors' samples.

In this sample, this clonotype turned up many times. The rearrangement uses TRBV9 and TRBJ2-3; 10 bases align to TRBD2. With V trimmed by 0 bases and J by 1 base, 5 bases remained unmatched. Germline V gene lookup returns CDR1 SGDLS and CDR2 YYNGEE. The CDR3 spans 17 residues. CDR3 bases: TGTGCCAGCAGCGTAGGGGCCACTAGCGGGGGCACAGATACGCAGTATTTT. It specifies CASSVGATSGGTDTQYF.

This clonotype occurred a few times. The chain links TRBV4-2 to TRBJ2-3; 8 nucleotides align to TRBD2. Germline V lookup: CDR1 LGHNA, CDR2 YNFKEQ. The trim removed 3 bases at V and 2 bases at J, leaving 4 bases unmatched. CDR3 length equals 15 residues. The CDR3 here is CASSHGGADTDTQYF. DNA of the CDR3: TGTGCCAGCAGCCACGGGGGGGCCGACACAGATACGCAGTATTTT.

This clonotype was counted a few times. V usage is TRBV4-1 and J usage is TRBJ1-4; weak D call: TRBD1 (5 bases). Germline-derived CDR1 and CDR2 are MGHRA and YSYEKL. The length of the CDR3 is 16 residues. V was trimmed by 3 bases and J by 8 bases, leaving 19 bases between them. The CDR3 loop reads CASSQAGGVVVEKLFF. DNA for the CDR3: TGCGCCAGCAGCCAGGCCGGGGGGGTCGTGGTGGAAAAACTGTTTTTT.

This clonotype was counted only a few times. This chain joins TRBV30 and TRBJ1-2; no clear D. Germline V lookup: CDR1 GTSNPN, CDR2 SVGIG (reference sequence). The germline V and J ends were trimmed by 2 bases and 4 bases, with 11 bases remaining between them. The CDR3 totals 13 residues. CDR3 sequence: CAWSLNGFYGYTF. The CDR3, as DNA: TGTGCCTGGAGTCTGAACGGGTTCTATGGCTACACCTTC.

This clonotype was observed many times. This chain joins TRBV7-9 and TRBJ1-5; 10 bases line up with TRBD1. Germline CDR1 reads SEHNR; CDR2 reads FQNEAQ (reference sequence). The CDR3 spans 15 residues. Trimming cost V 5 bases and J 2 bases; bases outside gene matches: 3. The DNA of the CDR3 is TGTGCCAGCAGCCCCGGGACAGGGGGCAATCAGCCCCAGCATTTT. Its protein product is CASSPGTGGNQPQHF.

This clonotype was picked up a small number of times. The CDR3 loop is CASSDRGGYNSPLHF. The CDR3 DNA sequence: TGTGCCAGCAGCGACAGGGGAGGATATAATTCACCCCTCCACTTT. The chain uses TRBV2 and TRBJ1-6, with 8 bases fitting TRBD1. Trimming cost V 6 bases and J 4 bases; bases outside gene matches: 5. CDR3 length: 15 residues. Germline loops: CDR1 SNHLY, CDR2 FYNNEI. Filled out from reference TRBV2 and TRBJ1-6, the complete variable domain reads EPEVTQTPSHQVTQMGQEVILRCVPISNHLYFYWYRQILGQKVEFLVSFYNNEISEKSEIFDDQFSVERPDGSNFTLKIRSTKLEDSAMYFCASSDRGGYNSPLHFGNGTRLTVT.

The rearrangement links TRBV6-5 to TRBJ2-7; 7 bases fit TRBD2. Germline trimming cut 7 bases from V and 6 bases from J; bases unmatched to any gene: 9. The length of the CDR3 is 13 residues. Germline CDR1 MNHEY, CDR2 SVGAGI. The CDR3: CASTPGGRGEQYF. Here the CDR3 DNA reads TGTGCCAGCACCCCGGGGGGACGAGGCGAGCAGTACTTC.

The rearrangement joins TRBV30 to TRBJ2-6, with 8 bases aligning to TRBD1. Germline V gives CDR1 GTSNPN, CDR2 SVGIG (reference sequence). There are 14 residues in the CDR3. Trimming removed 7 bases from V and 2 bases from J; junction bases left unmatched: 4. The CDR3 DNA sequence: TGTGCCTTCCAGGGGGCTGCTGGGGCCAACGTCCTGACTTTC. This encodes CAFQGAAGANVLTF.

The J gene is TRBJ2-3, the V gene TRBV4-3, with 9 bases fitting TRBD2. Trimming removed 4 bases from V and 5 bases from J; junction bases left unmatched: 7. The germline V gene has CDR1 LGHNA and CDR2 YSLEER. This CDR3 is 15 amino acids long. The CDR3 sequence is CASSLSSGVGDTQYF. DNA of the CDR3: TGCGCCAGCAGCCTCTCTAGCGGGGTGGGAGATACGCAGTATTTT.

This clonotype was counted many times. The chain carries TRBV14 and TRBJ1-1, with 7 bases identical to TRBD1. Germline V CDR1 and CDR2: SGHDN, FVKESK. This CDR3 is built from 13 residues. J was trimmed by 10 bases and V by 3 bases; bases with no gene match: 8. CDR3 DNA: TGTGCCAGCAGCCAGACAGGGTTGTCTGCAGCTTTCTTT. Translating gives CASSQTGLSAAFF.

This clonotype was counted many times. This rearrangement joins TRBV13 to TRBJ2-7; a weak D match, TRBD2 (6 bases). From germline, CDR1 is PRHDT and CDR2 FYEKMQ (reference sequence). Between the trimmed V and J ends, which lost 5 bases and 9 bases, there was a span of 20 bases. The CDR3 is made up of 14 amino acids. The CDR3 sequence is CASSPGLQLGVQYF. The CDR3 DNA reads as TGTGCCAGCAGCCCGGGACTGCAGCTCGGTGTGCAGTACTTC.

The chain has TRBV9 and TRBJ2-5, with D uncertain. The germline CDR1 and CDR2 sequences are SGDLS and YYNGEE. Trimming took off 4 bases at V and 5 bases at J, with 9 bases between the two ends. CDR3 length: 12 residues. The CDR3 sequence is CASSSGEETQYF. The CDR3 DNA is TGTGCCAGCAGCTCCGGAGAGGAGACCCAGTACTTC.

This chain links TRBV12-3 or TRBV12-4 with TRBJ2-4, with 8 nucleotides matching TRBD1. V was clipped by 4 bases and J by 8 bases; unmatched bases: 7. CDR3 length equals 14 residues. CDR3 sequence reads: CASSSADREDIQYF. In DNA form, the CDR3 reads TGTGCCAGCAGTTCTGCGGACAGGGAGGACATTCAGTACTTC.

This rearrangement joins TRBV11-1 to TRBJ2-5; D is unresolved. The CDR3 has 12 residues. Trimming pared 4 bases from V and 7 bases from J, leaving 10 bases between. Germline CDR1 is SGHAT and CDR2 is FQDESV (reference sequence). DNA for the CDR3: TGTGCCAGCAGCTCCGACTTCGCGACCCAGTACTTC. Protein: CASSSDFATQYF. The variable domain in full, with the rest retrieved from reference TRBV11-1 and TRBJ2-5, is EAEVAQSPRYKITEKSQAVAFWCDPISGHATLYWYRQILGQGPELLVQFQDESVVDDSQLPKDRFSAERLKGVDSTLKIQPAELGDSAMYLCASSSDFATQYFGPGTRLLVL.

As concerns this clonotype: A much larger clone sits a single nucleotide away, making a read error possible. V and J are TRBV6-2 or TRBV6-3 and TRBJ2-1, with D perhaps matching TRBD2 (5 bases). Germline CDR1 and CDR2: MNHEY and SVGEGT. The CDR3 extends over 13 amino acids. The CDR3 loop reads CTSSPSEVNEQFF. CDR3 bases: TGTACCAGCAGTCCATCGGAGGTCAATGAGCAGTTCTTC.

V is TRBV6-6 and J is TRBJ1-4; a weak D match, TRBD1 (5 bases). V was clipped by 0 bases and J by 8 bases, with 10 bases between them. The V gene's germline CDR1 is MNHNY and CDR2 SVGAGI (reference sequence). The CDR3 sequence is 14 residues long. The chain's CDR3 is CASSYSPGREKLFF. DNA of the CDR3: TGTGCCAGCAGTTACTCTCCGGGACGAGAAAAACTGTTTTTT.

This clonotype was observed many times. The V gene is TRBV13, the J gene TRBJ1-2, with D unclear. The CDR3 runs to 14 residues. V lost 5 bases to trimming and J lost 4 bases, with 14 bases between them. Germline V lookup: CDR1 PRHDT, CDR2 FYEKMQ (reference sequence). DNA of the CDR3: TGTGCCAGCAGCCCCGGGCGAGGGAGCTATGGCTACACCTTC. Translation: CASSPGRGSYGYTF.

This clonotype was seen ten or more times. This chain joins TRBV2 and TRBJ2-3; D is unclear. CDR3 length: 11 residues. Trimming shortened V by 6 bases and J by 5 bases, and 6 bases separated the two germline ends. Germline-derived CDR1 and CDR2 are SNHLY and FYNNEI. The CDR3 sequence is CASRVGDTQYF. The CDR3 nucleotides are TGTGCCAGCAGGGTAGGAGATACGCAGTATTTT.

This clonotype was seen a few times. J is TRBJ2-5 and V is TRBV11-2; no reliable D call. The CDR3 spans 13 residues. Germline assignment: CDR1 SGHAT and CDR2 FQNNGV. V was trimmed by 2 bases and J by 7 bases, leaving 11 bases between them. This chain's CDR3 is CASSLSGVATQYF. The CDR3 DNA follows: TGTGCCAGCAGCTTATCTGGGGTGGCGACCCAGTACTTC.

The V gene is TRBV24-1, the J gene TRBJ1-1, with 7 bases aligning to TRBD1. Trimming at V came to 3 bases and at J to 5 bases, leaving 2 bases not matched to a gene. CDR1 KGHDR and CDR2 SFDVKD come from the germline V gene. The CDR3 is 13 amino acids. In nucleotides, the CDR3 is TGTGCCACCAGTGATCCAGGGGGGACTGAAGCTTTCTTT. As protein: CATSDPGGTEAFF.

The CDR3 loop is CATSRDRGYTQYF. CDR3 coding DNA: TGTGCCACCAGCAGAGATCGAGGATATACGCAGTATTTT. V usage is TRBV15 and J usage is TRBJ2-3, with D hard to call. Germline CDR1 and CDR2: LNHNV and YYDKDF (reference sequence). This CDR3 has 13 residues. V was pared by 0 bases and J by 7 bases, with 8 bases between.

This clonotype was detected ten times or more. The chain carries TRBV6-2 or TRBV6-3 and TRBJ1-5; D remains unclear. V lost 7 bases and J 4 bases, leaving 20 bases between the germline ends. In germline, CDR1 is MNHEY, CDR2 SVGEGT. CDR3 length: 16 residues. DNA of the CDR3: TGTGCCAGCACCCCCTCGTCCGGGCTACTAAATCAGCCCCAGCATTTT. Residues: CASTPSSGLLNQPQHF.

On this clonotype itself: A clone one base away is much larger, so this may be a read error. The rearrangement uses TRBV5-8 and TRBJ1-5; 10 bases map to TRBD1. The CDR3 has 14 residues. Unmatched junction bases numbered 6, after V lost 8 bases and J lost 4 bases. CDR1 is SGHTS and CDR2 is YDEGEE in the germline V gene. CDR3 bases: TGTGCCAGAAGCCCGGGACAGGGGAATCAGCCCCAGCATTTT. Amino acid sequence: CARSPGQGNQPQHF.

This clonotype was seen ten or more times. The CDR3 reads CASSVGTPSGNTIYF. Here the CDR3 DNA reads TGTGCCAGCAGCGTTGGGACACCATCTGGAAACACCATATATTTT. The chain recombines TRBV9 with TRBJ1-3, with D possibly matching TRBD1 (6 bases). Germline-derived CDR1 and CDR2 are SGDLS and YYNGEE. There are 15 residues in the CDR3. The V end was cut by 2 bases, the J end by 1 base, with 10 bases between.

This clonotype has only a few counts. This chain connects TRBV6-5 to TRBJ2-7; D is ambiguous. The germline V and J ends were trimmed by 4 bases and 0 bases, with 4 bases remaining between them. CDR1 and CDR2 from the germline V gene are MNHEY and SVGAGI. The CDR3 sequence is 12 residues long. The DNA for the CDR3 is TGTGCCAGCAGTTCTTACTCCTACGAGCAGTACTTC. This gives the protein CASSSYSYEQYF.

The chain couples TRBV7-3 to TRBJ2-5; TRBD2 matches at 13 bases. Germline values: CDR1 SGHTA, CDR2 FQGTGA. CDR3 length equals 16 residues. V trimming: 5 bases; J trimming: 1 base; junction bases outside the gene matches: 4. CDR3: CASSRTSGGSQETQYF. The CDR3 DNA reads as TGTGCCAGCAGCCGGACTAGCGGGGGTTCCCAAGAGACCCAGTACTTC. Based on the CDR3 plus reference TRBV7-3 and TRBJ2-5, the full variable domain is GAGVSQTPSNKVTEKGKYVELRCDPISGHTALYWYRQSLGQGPEFLIYFQGTGAADDSGLPNDRFFAVRPEGSVSTLKIQRTERGDSAVYLCASSRTSGGSQETQYFGPGTRLLVL.

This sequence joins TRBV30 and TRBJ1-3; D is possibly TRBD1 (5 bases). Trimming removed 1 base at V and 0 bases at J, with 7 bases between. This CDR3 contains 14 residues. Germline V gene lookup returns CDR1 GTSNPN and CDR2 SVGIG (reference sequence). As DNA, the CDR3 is TGTGCCTGGAGTGCGACAGTCTCTGGAAACACCATATATTTT. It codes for CAWSATVSGNTIYF.